This T cell receptor (beta chain) was documented in a study of blood T cell repertoires in COVID-19. The wider study: Samples came from the United States, Italy and Spain, spanning acute and convalescent COVID-19. Sample material is recorded as cDNA or gDNA derived from T cells, B-cell-depleted T cells, or PBMCs.

The CDR3 length is 17 residues. Looked up from germline, CDR1 is MGHDK and CDR2 is SYGVNS. With 2 bases clipped from V and 1 base from J, the junction kept 9 bases outside the gene matches. Per the original data handling: Amplifying reference gene primers gave estimates of nucleated cell counts. Some clones are missing from TCRdb's copy, which holds only in-frame ones; the method was immunoSEQ multiplex PCR. V and J calls and clone size come straight from that table; D and trimming were deduced from the DNA. The sample includes just under 85,000 clones, more than 70% of them seen just once. V usage is TRBV25-1 and J usage is TRBJ1-2, with 8 bases aligning to TRBD1. This sequence was found in a woman aged 60 to 75 with acute or convalescent COVID-19. The sequenced sample consisted of peripheral blood. The CDR3 nucleotides are TGTGCCAGCAGTGAAGGGACAGGAGGCTCCCTTAACTATGGCTACACCTTC. Translated: CASSEGTGGSLNYGYTF.